The clone carrying this TCR beta chain was observed at least ten times. The target antigen is unknown. The sample is drawn from a study of T cell repertoires in cytomegalovirus infection. Study-wide context: Carrying CMV and the relevant HLA type showed in public TCR beta signatures. General study findings and limits: The ex vivo response showed dominance by HLA-C-restricted CMV-specific TCR beta clonotypes.

V lost 6 bases and J 3 bases, leaving 20 bases between the germline ends. This CDR3 spans 16 amino acids. One entry per CDR3 protein results from TCRdb running MiXCR on the reads. This table holds over 300,000 distinct CDR3 sequences, about 17% found once. Sequencing was performed on PBMCs. The J gene is TRBJ1-1, the V gene TRBV12-3 or TRBV12-4; D is unclear. This sequence was found in a human donor in good health (CMV status not recorded). Some clones in this sample may be carry-over from other donors' samples. CDR3 amino acids: CASSHLFGGVDTEAFF. The CDR3 coding sequence is TGTGCCAGCAGCCATCTGTTTGGCGGGGTGGACACTGAAGCTTTCTTT.